These 3 T cell receptor beta chains originate from one sample sequenced in a study of T-cell reconstitution after alpha-beta-depleted transplantation in children. During its preparation, the TCRbeta library received unique molecular identifiers. TCRdb used MiXCR to reprocess the PCR reads, holding one entry per CDR3 protein. Among 120,000 or so distinct CDR3 sequences listed, around 23% were seen once. The source material was PBMCs, mostly from graft donor cells, sampled 180 days after TCRalphabeta/CD19-depleted stem cell transplant. The receptors stem from a male patient aged 2-15 years who had a stem cell transplant for chronic granulomatous disease, so the T cells may come from the graft donor.

This clonotype has a handful of counts. The chain joins TRBV5-1 to TRBJ2-3, with D hard to call. The CDR3 runs 14 residues. V gave up 4 bases and J gave up 3 bases, with 12 bases separating them. Per the germline V gene, CDR1 is SGHRS and CDR2 is YFSETQ. The CDR3 coding sequence is TGCGCCAGCAGCGTCGGACGTAGTACAGATACGCAGTATTTT. It is translated as CASSVGRSTDTQYF.

In this sample, this clonotype turned up many times. This chain uses TRBV20-1 with TRBJ2-5, with 8 nucleotides matching TRBD2. The V gene end was trimmed by 6 bases and the J gene end by 2 bases; junction bases not matched to a gene: 11. The CDR3 extends over 15 amino acids. Germline V gene lookup returns CDR1 DFQATT and CDR2 SNEGSKA (reference sequence). The CDR3 here is CSAHRVGRAQETQYF. DNA of the CDR3: TGCAGTGCCCATCGCGTCGGGAGGGCTCAAGAGACCCAGTACTTC.

The V and J genes are TRBV7-8 and TRBJ1-6; a possible D gene is TRBD1 (6 bases). This CDR3 contains 17 residues. The germline V gene encodes CDR1 SGHVS and CDR2 FQNEAQ. Trimming took 1 base from V and 9 from J, leaving 19 bases between them. DNA for the CDR3: TGTGCCAGCAGCTTAGAGGGTGCAGGGGCCTCGAGTTCACCCCTCCACTTT. Translation: CASSLEGAGASSSPLHF.